Below, 3 T cell receptor beta chains from the same sample are listed, as sequenced in a study of shared clonotypes between healthy human individuals. The table came from immunoSEQ multiplex PCR; TCRdb's copy has only in-frame clones and leaves some out. This table holds 800,000 to 1,200,000 clones, about 84% found once. The specimen sequenced was memory CD4+ T cells from PBMCs. Subset specified: CD45RA-negative fraction. Receptor source: a man aged 18 to 30 in good health. Some clones in this sample may be carry-over from other donors' samples.

The chain joins TRBV27 to TRBJ1-2; 10 bases agree with TRBD1. The J segment lost 6 bases and the V segment lost 4 bases, leaving 8 bases of the junction unmatched. The germline CDR1 and CDR2 sequences are MNHEY and SMNVEV (reference sequence). This CDR3 has 15 amino acids. DNA for the CDR3: TGTGCCAGCAGTTCCCCGGACAGGGGGAGTAATGGCTACACCTTC. Its protein is CASSSPDRGSNGYTF.

This sequence joins TRBV9 and TRBJ2-5; 9 nucleotides align to TRBD1. CDR3 length: 16 amino acids. Per the germline V gene, CDR1 is SGDLS and CDR2 is YYNGEE. V was clipped by 4 bases and J by 0 bases; unmatched bases: 7. CDR3 sequence reads: CASSPRQGGDQETQYF. The CDR3 DNA reads as TGTGCCAGCAGCCCCAGACAGGGGGGGGACCAAGAGACCCAGTACTTC.

V gene TRBV9 combines with J gene TRBJ2-1; 10 bases map to TRBD2. The length of the CDR3 is 19 residues. V was pared by 2 bases and J by 4 bases, with 15 bases of the junction left unmatched. Per the germline V gene, CDR1 is SGDLS and CDR2 is YYNGEE. The CDR3: CASSVYGQRGAGGYNEQFF. In DNA form, the CDR3 reads TGTGCCAGCAGCGTTTACGGACAGCGGGGAGCGGGAGGGTACAATGAGCAGTTCTTC.